The 10 T cell receptor beta chains listed next were all sequenced from one sample in a study of T cells in Graves' hyperthyroidism and ophthalmopathy. TCR beta CDR3 region amplification was performed from RNA transcripts. HTBI primers were the set used in a first-round RT-PCR of the TCR CDR3. TCRdb re-derived calls from the multiplex PCR reads in MiXCR, one entry per CDR3 protein. The data hold 300,000 or so distinct CDR3 sequences, with roughly 18% observed a single time. Sequenced input: blood. Receptors originate from a woman aged 45-59 years with Graves' hyperthyroidism.

This clonotype was observed a handful of times. CDR3 in amino acids: CSARDRAQGLAVEQYF. Written as DNA, the CDR3 is TGCAGTGCTAGAGATCGGGCTCAGGGCCTAGCGGTCGAGCAGTACTTC. The chain couples TRBV20-1 to TRBJ2-7; the match to TRBD2 covers 7 bases. V was clipped by 0 bases and J by 6 bases; unmatched bases: 14. Germline V gene data show CDR1 as DFQATT and CDR2 as SNEGSKA (reference sequence). The CDR3 has 16 residues.

This chain joins TRBV7-3 and TRBJ2-1; 7 bases line up with TRBD1. V was clipped by 2 bases and J by 5 bases; unmatched bases: 9. The CDR3 spans 16 residues. Germline V CDR1 and CDR2: SGHTA, FQGTGA. The CDR3 spells CASSLDHRGWDNEQFF. CDR3 nucleotide sequence: TGTGCCAGCAGCTTAGACCACAGGGGCTGGGACAATGAGCAGTTCTTC. Complete variable domain (other parts from reference TRBV7-3 and TRBJ2-1): GAGVSQTPSNKVTEKGKYVELRCDPISGHTALYWYRQSLGQGPEFLIYFQGTGAADDSGLPNDRFFAVRPEGSVSTLKIQRTERGDSAVYLCASSLDHRGWDNEQFFGPGTRLTVL.

This clonotype was seen a few times. The rearrangement uses TRBV3-1 and TRBJ2-1, with D hard to call. This CDR3 is 17 amino acids long. Germline V gives CDR1 LGHDT, CDR2 YNNKEL (reference sequence). With 1 base removed from V and 1 base from J, the gap between germline ends came to 14 bases. The CDR3: CASSQGQAQNSYNEQFF. The DNA for the CDR3 is TGTGCCAGCAGCCAAGGTCAAGCGCAGAATTCCTACAATGAGCAGTTCTTC.

The chain combines TRBV11-2 with TRBJ2-5, with TRBD2 matching over 7 bases. The CDR3 has 14 residues. Trimming at V came to 1 base and at J to 5 bases, leaving 4 bases not matched to a gene. Germline CDR1 SGHAT, CDR2 FQNNGV. The CDR3 loop is CASSLGGGYETQYF. CDR3 DNA: TGTGCCAGCAGCTTAGGGGGGGGGTATGAGACCCAGTACTTC.

The CDR3 DNA follows: TGTGCCAGCAGTTTCCCGCGGAACACTGAAGCTTTCTTT. Translated: CASSFPRNTEAFF. The chain is built from TRBV6-5 and TRBJ1-1; D gene ambiguous. With 4 bases removed from V and 1 base from J, the gap between germline ends came to 7 bases. The germline V gene encodes CDR1 MNHEY and CDR2 SVGAGI. The CDR3 runs to 13 residues.

This clonotype appeared many times. The chain carries TRBV30 and TRBJ2-2; D is perhaps TRBD2 (5 bases). In germline, CDR1 is GTSNPN, CDR2 SVGIG (reference sequence). Between the trimmed V and J ends, which lost 5 bases and 4 bases, there was a span of 14 bases. This CDR3 contains 14 residues. DNA of the CDR3: TGTGCCTGGGCGGACTCTTACCTCACCGGGGAGCTGTTTTTT. Protein sequence: CAWADSYLTGELFF.

This clonotype was counted a single time. This may arise from a read error, as a much more abundant clone is one base away. The genes are TRBV6-1 and TRBJ1-6; TRBD1 matches 9 bases. Germline loops: CDR1 MNHNS, CDR2 SASEGT. This CDR3 contains 15 residues. CDR3 sequence (DNA): TGTGCCGGCAGTGAATTCGGACAGGGGCCGTCACCCCTCCACTTT. This codes for CAGSEFGQGPSPLHF.

This clonotype occurred a few times. The conserved phenylalanine or tryptophan normally closing the CDR3 is absent here, so this likely arose from a read error. The chain couples TRBV18 to TRBJ1-1; D is possibly TRBD1 (5 bases). The ends were cut back, 6 bases at V and 2 bases at J, with 10 bases in the middle. This CDR3 region has 13 residues. CDR1 is KGHSH and CDR2 is LQKENI in the germline V gene. The CDR3 region is CASSRDSNTEAFS. DNA for the CDR3: TGTGCCAGCTCCCGTGACAGCAACACTGAAGCTTTCTCT.

There are many counts of this clonotype. The chain combines TRBV6-6 with TRBJ1-1, with a possible D match to TRBD1 (6 bases). CDR3 length: 15 amino acids. Germline V gene lookup returns CDR1 MNHNY and CDR2 SVGAGI (reference sequence). V lost 2 bases and J lost 1, with 11 bases in between. The CDR3 DNA reads TGTGCCAGCAGTTACGGGACAAGGAGGAACACTGAAGCTTTCTTT. Protein product: CASSYGTRRNTEAFF.

This clonotype was picked up many times. This chain links TRBV7-2 with TRBJ2-5; 8 nucleotides agree with TRBD2. Germline values: CDR1 SGHTA, CDR2 FQGNSA. The CDR3 consists of 13 residues. The ends lost 5 bases at V and 4 bases at J; junction bases unmatched: 3. In DNA, the CDR3 is TGTGCCAGCAGCCTTAGCGGGGCAGAGACCCAGTACTTC. Translation: CASSLSGAETQYF.